The T cell receptor beta chain under discussion was sequenced for a study of vaccination and CD4 T cells after COVID-19. Once obtained from cultured CD4+ T cells, the DNA was sequenced using the Oncomine TCR Beta short-read assay. TCRdb used MiXCR to reprocess the PCR reads, holding one entry per CDR3 protein. The sample carries some 3,900 distinct CDR3 sequences, around a sixth recorded once. As for this clonotype: Its antigen remains unidentified.

Treatment indicated: approximately nine-day PBMC culture with coronavirus spike peptide pools or control peptides (ViraFEST assay). The germline V gene has CDR1 SGHNT and CDR2 YYREEE (reference sequence). This CDR3 is built from 15 residues. Trimming pared 0 bases from V and 0 bases from J, leaving 10 bases between. Sequenced material: CD4+ T cells from blood, cultured in vitro. The origin of this receptor is a human donor who had recovered from COVID-19. This rearrangement joins TRBV5-4 to TRBJ2-7, with a weak D call TRBD2 (6 bases). The CDR3 DNA reads as TGTGCCAGCAGCTTGGGGACTACGAGCTCCTACGAGCAGTACTTC. Its protein is CASSLGTTSSYEQYF.